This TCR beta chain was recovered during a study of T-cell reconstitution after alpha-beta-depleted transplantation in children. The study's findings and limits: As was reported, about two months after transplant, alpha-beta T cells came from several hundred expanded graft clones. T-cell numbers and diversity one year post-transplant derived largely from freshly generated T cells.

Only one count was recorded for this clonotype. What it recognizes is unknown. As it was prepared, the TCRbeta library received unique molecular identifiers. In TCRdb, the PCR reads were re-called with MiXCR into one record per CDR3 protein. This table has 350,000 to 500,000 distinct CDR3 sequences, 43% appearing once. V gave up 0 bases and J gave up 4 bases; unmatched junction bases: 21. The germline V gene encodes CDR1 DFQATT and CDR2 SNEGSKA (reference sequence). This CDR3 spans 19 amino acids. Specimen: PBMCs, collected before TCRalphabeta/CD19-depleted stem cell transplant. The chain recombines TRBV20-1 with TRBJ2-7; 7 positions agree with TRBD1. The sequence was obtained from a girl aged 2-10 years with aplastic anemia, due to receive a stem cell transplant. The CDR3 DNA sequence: TGCAGTGCTAGAGATCGGGACAGTGGGAGCCTACCCAGATCGTACGAGCAGTACTTC. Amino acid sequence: CSARDRDSGSLPRSYEQYF.